This passage covers 5 T cell receptor beta chains from one sample sequenced in a study of blood T cell repertoires in COVID-19. This table comes from immunoSEQ multiplex PCR, and its TCRdb copy is limited to in-frame clones, with some not included. The sample yields 330,000 or so clones, over 80% seen once. The sequencing sample was made of peripheral blood. All receptors derive from a man aged 25 to 45 with COVID-19, enrolled during active disease.

This clone was observed a few times. V is TRBV7-2 and J is TRBJ1-2, with TRBD1 matching over 7 bases. From germline, CDR1 is SGHTA and CDR2 FQGNSA. The CDR3 has 14 residues. V lost 4 bases and J lost 4; bases outside the gene matches: 6. CDR3 DNA sequence: TGTGCCAGCAGCTATTACAGGGGTCCCTATGGCTACACCTTC. It translates to CASSYYRGPYGYTF.

V usage is TRBV5-6 and J usage is TRBJ1-1; TRBD1 matches at 7 bases. This CDR3 has 15 amino acids. V lost 3 bases to trimming and J lost 5 bases; unmatched junction nucleotides: 10. Germline CDR1 SGHDT, CDR2 YYEEEE. The CDR3 here is CASSSSYRGRTEAFF. CDR3 in DNA: TGTGCCAGCAGCTCGTCATACAGGGGAAGGACTGAAGCTTTCTTT.

This chain joins TRBV9 and TRBJ2-6; 12 bases are a match to TRBD1. Germline loops: CDR1 SGDLS, CDR2 YYNGEE. Trimming took 7 bases from V and 3 from J; bases not matched to a gene: 5. This CDR3 has 16 amino acids. The chain's CDR3 is CASGDRGLSGANVLTF. CDR3 nucleotide sequence: TGTGCCAGCGGGGACAGGGGGCTAAGTGGGGCCAACGTCCTGACTTTC.

This chain links TRBV12-3 or TRBV12-4 with TRBJ2-7, with 9 positions matching TRBD2. The CDR3 is made up of 13 amino acids. V was pared by 6 bases and J by 3 bases, with 3 bases of the junction left unmatched. CDR3: CASRFSGGYEQYF. CDR3 in DNA: TGTGCCAGCAGATTTAGCGGGGGCTACGAGCAGTACTTC.

The count of this clone is one. This sequence joins TRBV7-2 and TRBJ1-3; maybe TRBD1 (5 bases). V lost 4 bases to trimming and J lost 0 bases, with 10 bases between them. Germline V lookup: CDR1 SGHTA, CDR2 FQGNSA. This CDR3 has 15 residues. This CDR3 reads CASSSPTVSGNTIYF. The CDR3 DNA sequence: TGTGCCAGCAGCTCGCCGACAGTCTCTGGAAACACCATATATTTT.